This entry lists 19 T cell receptor beta chains sequenced from one sample in a study of cytomegalovirus exposure and HLA in healthy donors. The method was immunoSEQ multiplex PCR; TCRdb's version includes in-frame clones alone and lacks a portion of them. The sample lists about 73,000 clones, 94% seen once, with approximately 0.93% in the top ten. The sample consisted of PBMCs. The receptors derive from a woman aged 18-29 years in good health and CMV-seronegative.

The V and J genes are TRBV13 and TRBJ1-2; 9 bases line up with TRBD1. The CDR3 consists of 15 residues. The germline CDR1 and CDR2 sequences are PRHDT and FYEKMQ (reference sequence). The V and J ends lost 3 bases and 4 bases, in that order; junction bases with no gene match: 6. CDR3 DNA: TGTGCCAGCAGCTTCCGGGACAGGGATTTCTATGGCTACACCTTC. Its translation is CASSFRDRDFYGYTF. Complete variable domain (other parts from reference TRBV13 and TRBJ1-2): AAGVIQSPRHLIKEKRETATLKCYPIPRHDTVYWYQQGPGQDPQFLISFYEKMQSDKGSIPDRFSAQQFSDYHSELNMSSLELGDSALYFCASSFRDRDFYGYTFGSGTRLTVV.

The rearrangement links TRBV6-6 to TRBJ2-1; perhaps TRBD1 as D (7 bases). Germline assignment: CDR1 MNHNY and CDR2 SVGAGI (reference sequence). The ends were cut back, 6 bases at V and 15 bases at J, with 21 bases in the middle. The CDR3 is 13 amino acids. CDR3 amino acids: CASSLRDSGSPFF. The CDR3, as DNA: TGTGCCAGCAGCCTGCGGGACAGTGGGAGTCCGTTCTTC.

CDR3 DNA: TGTGCCAGCAGGGACAGGGACGGGAATCGAAGTACGCAGTATTTT. This sequence encodes CASRDRDGNRSTQYF. This chain uses TRBV28 with TRBJ2-3; 8 nucleotides line up with TRBD1. This CDR3 has 15 amino acids. The germline V gene encodes CDR1 MDHEN and CDR2 SYDVKM. The J segment lost 8 bases and the V segment lost 6 bases, leaving 13 bases of the junction unmatched.

The V call is TRBV6-1, the J call TRBJ2-7; 12 bases fit TRBD2. The germline gives CDR1 MNHNS, CDR2 SASEGT. V trimming: 1 base; J trimming: 3 bases; junction bases outside the gene matches: 4. The CDR3 loop spans 16 amino acids. CDR3 nucleotide sequence: TGTGCCAGCAGTGAAGGACTAGCGGGGGAATTCTACGAGCAGTACTTC. This sequence encodes CASSEGLAGEFYEQYF.

The chain links TRBV6-4 to TRBJ2-1; D remains ambiguous. CDR3 size: 14 residues. Trimming took 10 bases from V and 0 from J, leaving 13 bases between them. Germline assignment: CDR1 MRHNA and CDR2 SNTAGT. The CDR3 region has the DNA TGTGCCATTCCGGAGAGTTTCTCCTACAATGAGCAGTTCTTC. Its protein is CAIPESFSYNEQFF.

A word on this clone: Other DNA sequences in this specimen translate into the identical CDR3. The chain uses TRBV7-6 and TRBJ2-3; TRBD2 matches 10 bases. J was trimmed by 6 bases and V by 1 base; bases with no gene match: 4. There are 15 residues in the CDR3. From germline, CDR1 is SGHVS and CDR2 FNYEAQ. The CDR3 loop reads CASSLGTSGGDTQYF. As DNA, the CDR3 is TGTGCCAGCAGCTTAGGGACTAGCGGCGGGGATACGCAGTATTTT.

The rearrangement joins TRBV6-6 to TRBJ2-1; D might be TRBD1 (7 bases). The CDR3 sequence is 16 residues long. Germline V CDR1 and CDR2: MNHNY, SVGAGI (reference sequence). Between the trimmed V and J ends, which lost 5 bases and 0 bases, there was a span of 14 bases. CDR3 protein: CASSPPGGSSYNEQFF. CDR3 nucleotide sequence: TGTGCCAGCAGTCCCCCAGGGGGGAGCTCCTACAATGAGCAGTTCTTC.

CDR3: CASSFRTKPYEQYF. Written as DNA, the CDR3 is TGTGCCAGCAGTTTCCGGACTAAACCCTACGAGCAGTACTTC. V gene TRBV28 combines with J gene TRBJ2-7, with D possibly being TRBD2 (6 bases). The CDR3 runs to 14 residues. Trimming pared 3 bases from V and 2 bases from J, leaving 11 bases between. Germline V gene data show CDR1 as MDHEN and CDR2 as SYDVKM.

The chain is built from TRBV4-2 and TRBJ2-1, with unresolved D. The germline V gene has CDR1 LGHNA and CDR2 YNFKEQ. The CDR3 consists of 11 residues. V was cut by 1 base and J by 11 bases, with 6 bases left in between. The CDR3 bases are TGTGCCAGCAGCCAAGTCGGTCAGCAGTTCTTC. Its translation is CASSQVGQQFF.

V gene TRBV4-2 combines with J gene TRBJ1-1; 10 bases match TRBD1. Germline CDR1 LGHNA, CDR2 YNFKEQ. This CDR3 has 16 residues. With V trimmed by 4 bases and J by 5 bases, 10 bases remained unmatched. The CDR3 DNA sequence: TGTGCCAGCAGCCGTGGACAGGGGGTGGGGGATACTGAAGCTTTCTTT. As protein: CASSRGQGVGDTEAFF.

The chain combines TRBV30 with TRBJ1-1; D possibly corresponds to TRBD1 (5 bases). Germline CDR1 and CDR2: GTSNPN and SVGIG (reference sequence). The CDR3 is 13 amino acids. V lost 0 bases to trimming and J lost 3 bases, with 8 bases between them. The CDR3 DNA reads as TGTGCCTGGAGTGTAGGGGTGTACACTGAAGCTTTCTTT. Residues: CAWSVGVYTEAFF.

The V and J genes are TRBV5-4 and TRBJ2-7, with 9 bases lining up with TRBD2. Germline assignment: CDR1 SGHNT and CDR2 YYREEE (reference sequence). The V and J ends lost 7 bases and 2 bases, in that order; junction bases with no gene match: 22. This CDR3 is built from 19 residues. This chain's CDR3 is CASFRGAGGIGVKAYEQYF. The CDR3 DNA reads TGTGCCAGCTTTCGGGGGGCGGGAGGGATCGGAGTCAAAGCCTACGAGCAGTACTTC.

J is TRBJ1-1 and V is TRBV11-2; D may be TRBD1 (6 bases). This CDR3 comprises 16 residues. Trimming stripped 1 base from V and 4 bases from J, with 16 bases between. Germline V gives CDR1 SGHAT, CDR2 FQNNGV. CDR3 sequence (DNA): TGTGCCAGCAGCTTAGGGAGAGGGGGAAGAGTCACTGAAGCTTTCTTT. It specifies CASSLGRGGRVTEAFF.

V is TRBV4-1 and J is TRBJ2-7; the D gene is possibly TRBD1 (6 bases). Germline V gene data show CDR1 as MGHRA and CDR2 as YSYEKL. CDR3 size: 15 residues. Trimming left V 0 bases short and J 0 bases short, with 9 bases between. The CDR3 spells CASSQEDRFSYEQYF. In DNA form, the CDR3 reads TGCGCCAGCAGCCAAGAGGACAGATTCTCCTACGAGCAGTACTTC.

The CDR3 bases are TGTGCCAGCAGCTTCGGGACAGGGGGCATCGGGGAGCTGTTTTTT. Amino acids: CASSFGTGGIGELFF. The V call is TRBV7-9, the J call TRBJ2-2; 12 positions match TRBD1. CDR1 and CDR2 (germline): SEHNR, FQNEAQ (reference sequence). The CDR3 has 15 amino acids. V lost 3 bases to trimming and J lost 7 bases; unmatched junction nucleotides: 3.

V usage is TRBV29-1 and J usage is TRBJ2-2; a weak D match, TRBD2 (7 bases). Germline values: CDR1 SQVTM, CDR2 ANQGSEA. The CDR3 covers 13 residues. In nucleotides, the CDR3 is TGCGGCGGGGGCACGGTGAACACCGGGGAGCTGTTTTTT. It yields the protein CGGGTVNTGELFF.

The rearrangement links TRBV5-1 to TRBJ1-2; TRBD1 matches at 7 bases. Trimming at V came to 5 bases and at J to 6 bases, leaving 7 bases not matched to a gene. This CDR3 comprises 13 residues. The germline CDR1 and CDR2 sequences are SGHRS and YFSETQ. The CDR3 sequence: CASRSRDSDGYTF. CDR3 DNA sequence: TGCGCCAGCAGGTCTCGGGACAGCGATGGCTACACCTTC. The entire variable domain, with the rest obtained from reference TRBV5-1 and TRBJ1-2, is as follows: KAGVTQTPRYLIKTRGQQVTLSCSPISGHRSVSWYQQTPGQGLQFLFEYFSETQRNKGNFPGRFSGRQFSNSRSEMNVSTLELGDSALYLCASRSRDSDGYTFGSGTRLTVV.

The rearrangement uses TRBV10-1 and TRBJ2-7, with TRBD2 identical over 8 bases. Germline CDR1 WNHNN, CDR2 SYGVQD (reference sequence). The CDR3 has 14 amino acids. The junction had 7 bases not matched to a gene; V was cut back by 5 bases and J by 4 bases. The CDR3 spells CASSPGGILYEQYF. CDR3 nucleotides: TGCGCCAGCAGTCCGGGAGGGATCCTATACGAGCAGTACTTC.

The chain carries TRBV6-6 and TRBJ2-7, with 8 bases aligning to TRBD1. Germline V gives CDR1 MNHNY, CDR2 SVGAGI (reference sequence). This CDR3 contains 13 residues. Losses at the gene ends were 5 bases for V and 7 bases for J; bases not matched to a gene: 7. This CDR3 is CASSLDRDGEQYF. Written as DNA, the CDR3 is TGTGCCAGCAGTCTGGACAGGGACGGGGAGCAGTACTTC.